These 10 T cell receptor beta chains share one sample of origin, sequenced in a study of blood T cells in healthy people across ages. Then a second PCR, running about 6 to 11 cycles, was carried out with a sample-barcoded 5' primer and a J-beta primer mix. TCRdb reanalysed the 5' RACE reads using MiXCR and keeps one entry per CDR3 protein. The repertoire consists of about 650,000 distinct CDR3 sequences, with over 40% occurring once and the leading ten covering roughly 12%. Sequenced material: blood. The receptors derive from a woman of 80 years or more in good health.

This clonotype was seen a few times. The chain carries TRBV3-1 and TRBJ1-1; D is undetermined. This CDR3 has 13 amino acids. Germline CDR1 and CDR2: LGHDT and YNNKEL (reference sequence). Trimming took off 4 bases at V and 6 bases at J, with 12 bases between the two ends. The DNA for the CDR3 is TGTGCCAGCAGCCGCGGAGGGTTGGCTGAAGCTTTCTTT. As protein: CASSRGGLAEAFF.

For this clonotype: A clone one base away is much larger, so this may be a read error. J is TRBJ2-1 and V is TRBV5-1; weak D call: TRBD1 (6 bases). V lost 4 bases and J lost 6, with 20 bases in between. From germline, CDR1 is SGHRS and CDR2 YFSETQ. The CDR3 covers 16 residues. CDR3 sequence (DNA): TGCGCCAGCAGCCCCCTTACGGGGACACCTGGCAATGAGCAGTTCTTC. This encodes CASSPLTGTPGNEQFF.

Many counts were recorded for this clonotype. V is TRBV20-1 and J is TRBJ2-1; 11 nucleotides line up with TRBD2. With V trimmed by 7 bases and J by 7 bases, 12 bases remained unmatched. CDR1 and CDR2 (germline): DFQATT, SNEGSKA (reference sequence). The CDR3 runs to 15 residues. In nucleotides, the CDR3 is TGCAGTGTCTCCCAGACTAGCGGGATTAGTAATGAGCAGTTCTTC. Its protein is CSVSQTSGISNEQFF.

V and J are TRBV20-1 and TRBJ1-5, with D uncertain. The germline CDR1 and CDR2 sequences are DFQATT and SNEGSKA (reference sequence). The CDR3 extends over 13 amino acids. The V gene lost 0 bases and the J gene lost 7 bases, with 10 bases spanning the gap. In DNA form, the CDR3 reads TGCAGTGCTAGAGATCTCGAGGGCCAGCCCCAGCATTTT. It translates to CSARDLEGQPQHF.

This clonotype was picked up a small number of times. CDR3: CSARKTGAGELFF. The CDR3 region has the DNA TGCAGTGCTAGAAAGACAGGGGCCGGGGAGCTGTTTTTT. The chain links TRBV20-1 to TRBJ2-2; 8 bases are a match to TRBD1. Germline V gives CDR1 DFQATT, CDR2 SNEGSKA (reference sequence). The CDR3 sequence is 13 residues long. Trimming at V came to 2 bases and at J to 6 bases, leaving 2 bases not matched to a gene.

The chain carries TRBV3-1 and TRBJ1-3; tentatively, D is TRBD1 (5 bases). V lost 4 bases and J lost 4, with 17 bases in between. CDR3 length equals 16 residues. Per the germline V gene, CDR1 is LGHDT and CDR2 is YNNKEL (reference sequence). The CDR3 DNA follows: TGTGCCAGCAGCCCGTACTCCGGGGCGCTAGGAAACACCATATATTTT. Amino acid sequence: CASSPYSGALGNTIYF.

The chain combines TRBV7-6 with TRBJ2-7, with 8 bases fitting TRBD2. The CDR3 has 15 amino acids. The V segment lost 5 bases and the J segment 3 bases; nucleotides outside the gene matches: 9. From germline, CDR1 is SGHVS and CDR2 FNYEAQ. CDR3 in DNA: TGTGCCAGCAGCCCCAATTCGGCGGGAGGCTACGAGCAGTACTTC. As protein: CASSPNSAGGYEQYF.

A note on this clonotype: One base away lies a much larger clone, so this may be a sequencing read error. The chain combines TRBV25-1 with TRBJ2-3, with D perhaps matching TRBD1 (6 bases). CDR1 is MGHDK and CDR2 is SYGVNS in the germline V gene. Trimming stripped 3 bases from V and 4 bases from J, with 14 bases between. The CDR3 consists of 15 residues. The CDR3 DNA is TGTGCCAGCAGTGAGGCAGGGACAAGCGCAGATACGCAGTATTTT. Its protein is CASSEAGTSADTQYF. The entire variable domain, with the rest obtained from reference TRBV25-1 and TRBJ2-3, is as follows: EADIYQTPRYLVIGTGKKITLECSQTMGHDKMYWYQQDPGMELHLIHYSYGVNSTEKGDLSSESTVSRIRTEHFPLTLESARPSHTSQYLCASSEAGTSADTQYFGPGTRLTVL.

Only one count was recorded for this clonotype. The J gene is TRBJ1-4, the V gene TRBV7-2; D not certain. In germline, CDR1 is SGHTA, CDR2 FQGNSA. V was cut by 1 base and J by 0 bases, with 6 bases left in between. The CDR3 is 15 residues long. CDR3 sequence reads: CASSLDGTTNEKLFF. DNA of the CDR3: TGTGCCAGCAGCTTAGACGGGACAACTAATGAAAAACTGTTTTTT. The full variable domain, completed using reference TRBV7-2 and TRBJ1-4, is GAGVSQSPSNKVTEKGKDVELRCDPISGHTALYWYRQSLGQGLEFLIYFQGNSAPDKSGLPSDRFSAERTGGSVSTLTIQRTQQEDSAVYLCASSLDGTTNEKLFFGSGTQLSVL.

The chain recombines TRBV2 with TRBJ1-3, with 12 bases identical to TRBD1. The CDR3 totals 15 residues. Germline V gives CDR1 SNHLY, CDR2 FYNNEI. The V segment lost 5 bases and the J segment 9 bases; nucleotides outside the gene matches: 8. The CDR3 sequence: CASSFSGTGGGTIYF. DNA of the CDR3: TGTGCCAGCAGTTTCTCCGGGACAGGGGGCGGCACCATATATTTT.